Listed here are 5 T cell receptor beta chains from one sample, sequenced in a study of long-term antiretroviral therapy in people with HIV. It was version v3.0 of the immunoSEQ assay that was run at survey level. Produced via immunoSEQ multiplex PCR; TCRdb's table is partial and in-frame only. This table holds approximately 7,900 clones, over 70% found once. The sequencing here drew on unsorted PBMCs, taken 0.1 years after starting antiretroviral therapy. These receptor sequences come from a man in his forties or fifties with HIV.

This rearrangement joins TRBV19 to TRBJ1-5; unclear D gene. The V gene's germline CDR1 is LNHDA and CDR2 SQIVND (reference sequence). The V gene lost 2 bases and the J gene lost 9 bases, with 8 bases spanning the gap. The CDR3 is made up of 12 amino acids. CDR3 in amino acids: CASSITSRPQHF. DNA of the CDR3: TGTGCCAGTAGTATAACAAGTCGGCCCCAGCATTTT. Looking up the rest from reference TRBV19 and TRBJ1-5 gives the full variable domain: DGGITQSPKYLFRKEGQNVTLSCEQNLNHDAMYWYRQDPGQGLRLIYYSQIVNDFQKGDIAEGYSVSREKKESFPLTVTSAQKNPTAFYLCASSITSRPQHFGDGTRLSIL.

This clone showed up just once. CDR3 sequence reads: CASSEPTRGLAGGSFSYEQYF. The CDR3 DNA follows: TGCGCCAGCAGTGAGCCCACCCGGGGACTAGCGGGGGGTTCCTTCTCCTACGAGCAGTACTTC. This rearrangement joins TRBV10-1 to TRBJ2-7; 15 nucleotides agree with TRBD2. The CDR3 runs to 21 residues. V lost 2 bases, J lost 0 bases, and 14 bases stayed unmatched. Germline V CDR1 and CDR2: WNHNN, SYGVQD (reference sequence).

The chain has TRBV19 and TRBJ1-1; maybe TRBD1 (5 bases). The V gene's germline CDR1 is LNHDA and CDR2 SQIVND (reference sequence). The CDR3 has 15 residues. Trimming cost V 1 base and J 1 base, with 10 bases left between them. CDR3 loop: CASSIADSPNTEAFF. Here the CDR3 DNA reads TGTGCCAGTAGTATAGCCGACAGCCCGAACACTGAAGCTTTCTTT. Based on the CDR3 plus reference TRBV19 and TRBJ1-1, the full variable domain is DGGITQSPKYLFRKEGQNVTLSCEQNLNHDAMYWYRQDPGQGLRLIYYSQIVNDFQKGDIAEGYSVSREKKESFPLTVTSAQKNPTAFYLCASSIADSPNTEAFFGQGTRLTVV.

The genes are TRBV18 and TRBJ1-6; TRBD1 is a possible D gene (5 bases). V was trimmed by 2 bases and J by 7 bases, leaving 9 bases between them. Germline V gene lookup returns CDR1 KGHSH and CDR2 LQKENI. The CDR3 has 14 residues. CDR3 in amino acids: CASSPGTQNSPLHF. Here the CDR3 DNA reads TGTGCCAGCTCACCAGGGACCCAGAATTCACCCCTCCACTTT. The full variable domain, its missing parts supplied by reference TRBV18 and TRBJ1-6, is NAGVMQNPRHLVRRRGQEARLRCSPMKGHSHVYWYRQLPEEGLKFMVYLQKENIIDESGMPKERFSAEFPKEGPSILRIQQVVRGDSAAYFCASSPGTQNSPLHFGNGTRLTVT.

This rearrangement joins TRBV5-1 to TRBJ2-1; 8 bases line up with TRBD2. CDR3 size: 15 residues. CDR1 SGHRS and CDR2 YFSETQ come from the germline V gene. The V gene end was trimmed by 2 bases and the J gene end by 4 bases; junction bases not matched to a gene: 5. DNA of the CDR3: TGCGCCAGCAGCTTAAGCGGGGGCGGGTACAATGAGCAGTTCTTC. It encodes CASSLSGGGYNEQFF.